This TCR beta chain was identified during a study of T-cell memory formation after mild COVID-19. About this clonotype: Antigen unknown.

The germline V gene encodes CDR1 DFQATT and CDR2 SNEGSKA (reference sequence). V gave up 6 bases and J gave up 8 bases, with 13 bases separating them. CDR3 size: 11 residues. Findings of the study overall: Among contracting clones, CD4+ were mainly CM/EM and CD8+ enriched in EMRA.

TCRdb used MiXCR to reprocess the 5' RACE reads, holding one entry per CDR3 protein. The table has about 260,000 distinct CDR3 sequences, roughly 15% seen once; the top ten hold more than 20%. The receptor comes from a man younger than 30 who had mild COVID-19 (a few samples of this study predate the infection). Cell type and time point are not known. The chain joins TRBV20-1 to TRBJ2-5; D perhaps matches TRBD1 (6 bases). Sequencing used PBMCs or a T cell subset sorted from them (not recorded which). DNA for the CDR3: TGCAGTGCAAGCCAGGGGCCTACCCAGTACTTC. Translating gives CSASQGPTQYF.